This T cell receptor beta chain comes out of a study of T cell responses to AZD1222 COVID-19 vaccine. This CDR3 region has 17 residues. Trimming took off 1 base at V and 0 bases at J, with 13 bases between the two ends. Germline CDR1 is LNHDA and CDR2 is SQIVND (reference sequence). TCRdb keeps only in-frame clones here, not all; method: immunoSEQ multiplex PCR. The sample has around 180,000 clones, 75% to 90% seen once. The clonotype was recovered from an adult in good health. This chain links TRBV19 with TRBJ1-3, with D uncertain. This specimen consisted of peripheral blood, obtained on day 0 of AZD1222 vaccination. Here the CDR3 DNA reads TGTGCCAGTAGTATAGTACCCGCCAGAACCTCTGGAAACACCATATATTTT. It encodes CASSIVPARTSGNTIYF.